This TCR beta chain was observed in a study of blood T cell repertoires in COVID-19. Across the study: Donors in the United States, Italy and Spain gave samples during acute or convalescent COVID-19. The cDNA or gDNA used as material had been derived from T cells, B-cell-depleted T cells, or PBMCs.

Per the authors' pipeline: Amplification of reference gene primers was used by the study to estimate nucleated cell counts. Generated by immunoSEQ multiplex PCR, the TCRdb table keeps only in-frame clones and is missing some. Clonal size and the V and J genes are those of that table, whereas D and trimming came from the DNA. The table has roughly 460,000 clones, roughly 89% seen once. Trimming removed 5 bases from V and 0 bases from J, with 14 bases in between. Germline V gene data show CDR1 as MNHEY and CDR2 as SMNVEV (reference sequence). This CDR3 region has 17 residues. Sequencing input: peripheral blood. This chain joins TRBV27 and TRBJ2-6; unclear D gene. The origin of this receptor is a man aged 18 to 29 with COVID-19, enrolled during active disease. DNA of the CDR3: TGTGCCAGCAGTGATATATCCCCCAGCTCTGGGGCCAACGTCCTGACTTTC. This translates into CASSDISPSSGANVLTF.